This T cell receptor (beta chain) was observed in a study of identical twins. V gave up 6 bases and J gave up 8 bases; unmatched junction bases: 12. The CDR3 loop spans 16 amino acids. This clonotype was observed many times. Its antigen is not identified. One entry per CDR3 protein results from TCRdb running MiXCR on the 5' RACE reads. This table has about 480,000 distinct CDR3 sequences, approximately 15% appearing once. Overall study findings and caveats: Modelling approaches yielded underestimates of out-of-frame TCR alpha sharing between monozygotic twins. A lower insertion count was a feature of abundant cord blood beta clonotypes, with no such feature in memory repertoires. Without tracking the same donors, conclusions rested on cross-sectional statistical analysis. Alpha sequences out of frame and shared by twins had excess low generation probability.

Separately, the same data were catalogued under a study of yellow fever vaccine responses in identical twins.

The V and J genes are TRBV12-3 or TRBV12-4 and TRBJ2-1, with 11 positions matching TRBD2. Material: CD4+ T cells sorted from blood. The source of this sequence is a young woman in good health. CDR3 bases: TGTGCCAGCAGGAAGGGTACTAGCGGGAGTTCCGATGAGCAGTTCTTC. It is translated as CASRKGTSGSSDEQFF.